A selection of T cell receptor beta chains follows, all from one sample in a study of blood T cells in healthy people across ages. MiXCR was run by TCRdb on the 5' RACE reads, yielding one entry per CDR3 protein. Of some 1.4 million distinct CDR3 sequences listed, 42% are singletons. The sequenced material came from blood. The receptors were sampled from a young woman in good health. Each CDR3 is given with its conserved first and last residue.

v_call	j_call	cdr3_aa
TRBV6-6	TRBJ2-1	CASSLRVGYNEQFF
TRBV3-1	TRBJ2-7	CASSQAGGPFYEQYF
TRBV3-1	TRBJ2-7	CASSQALTSYEQYF
TRBV20-1	TRBJ1-5	CSALEGDSNQPQHF
TRBV3-1	TRBJ2-7	CASSRTGPAGPYEQYF
TRBV15	TRBJ2-1	CATSRDQGVYPSYNEQFF
TRBV20-1	TRBJ2-3	CSAQESRLAADTQYF
TRBV6-1	TRBJ2-1	CASVRRERNEQFF
TRBV28	TRBJ2-1	CASSLGGGGHEQFF
TRBV25-1	TRBJ1-2	CASSEGWTGTNYGYTF
TRBV10-3	TRBJ1-5	CAISEGDRGSRQPQHF
TRBV2	-	CASSETVGTQYF
TRBV10-3	TRBJ2-2	CAISLGGTGLSTGELFF
TRBV9	TRBJ1-5	CASSAGQNNQPQHF
TRBV29-1	-	CSARTAIYEQYF
TRBV3-1	TRBJ2-7	CASSPDGLEQYF
TRBV25-1	TRBJ1-1	CASRYRGQTEAFF
TRBV20-1	TRBJ2-2	CSASGLAGNGELFF
TRBV6-5	TRBJ1-6	CASIGSYNSPLHF
TRBV20-1	TRBJ1-2	CSATEWGYGYTF
TRBV6-1	TRBJ2-7	CASSDGQTSYEQYF
TRBV5-1	TRBJ2-7	CASSEAGTSGTRDYEQYF
TRBV5-1	TRBJ1-1	CASSVRPTNTEAFF
TRBV9	TRBJ2-3	CASSVEPPDTQYF
TRBV4-1	TRBJ1-2	CASSQDLRGAVGYGYTF
TRBV20-1	TRBJ2-1	CSAVPDSNEQFF
TRBV5-5	TRBJ2-1	CASSLVFGAGEQFF
TRBV11-2	TRBJ2-4	CASSAGWIGQNIQYF
TRBV12-3/TRBV12-4	TRBJ2-3	CASSLPSTQRVASTDTQYF
TRBV7-3	TRBJ2-1	CASSLISGQGQNEQFF
TRBV7-8	TRBJ2-5	CASSLRPGQNQETQYF
TRBV6-5	TRBJ2-7	CASGRGTYLSYEQYF
TRBV2	TRBJ2-1	CASRGQSSYNEQFF
TRBV6-5	TRBJ1-1	CASNPGQRNTEAFF
TRBV27	TRBJ2-1	CASSSGTNPTGEQFF
TRBV24-1	TRBJ2-2	CATSLRAGQGTGELFF
TRBV7-2	TRBJ1-2	CASSSTQGRRTNYGYTF
TRBV19	TRBJ1-6	CASSTRTGQNSPLHF
TRBV5-1	TRBJ1-1	CASSLGFGVTEAFF
TRBV25-1	TRBJ2-1	CASSSVLAGLGNEQFF
TRBV4-1	TRBJ2-7	CASSQEAATGYNEQYF
TRBV30	TRBJ2-6	CAWSVDSGANVLTF
TRBV2	TRBJ2-5	CAGGEEETQYF
TRBV7-9	TRBJ2-3	CAGFRGGADTQYF
TRBV10-3	TRBJ2-1	CAVNTGTPSYNEQFF
TRBV6-5	-	CASSGGLEQYF
TRBV28	TRBJ2-1	CASSSVTGTNEQFF
TRBV9	TRBJ1-4	CASSHGKLFF